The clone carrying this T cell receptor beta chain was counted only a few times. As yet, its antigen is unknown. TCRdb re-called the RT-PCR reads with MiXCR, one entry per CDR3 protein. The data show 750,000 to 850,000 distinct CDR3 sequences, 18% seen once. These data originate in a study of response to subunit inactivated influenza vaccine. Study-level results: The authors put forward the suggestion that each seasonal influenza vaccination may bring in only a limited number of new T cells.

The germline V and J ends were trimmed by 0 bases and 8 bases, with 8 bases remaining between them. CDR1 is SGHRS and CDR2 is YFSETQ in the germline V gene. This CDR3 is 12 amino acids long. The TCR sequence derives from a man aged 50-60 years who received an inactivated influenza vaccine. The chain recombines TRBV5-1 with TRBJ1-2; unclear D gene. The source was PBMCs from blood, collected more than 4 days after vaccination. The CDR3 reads CASSLEGLGYTF. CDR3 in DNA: TGCGCCAGCAGCTTGGAGGGCCTGGGCTACACCTTC.